What follows are 31 T cell receptor beta chains derived from one specimen sequenced in a study of cytomegalovirus exposure and HLA in healthy donors. In the PCR, 60 Vbeta and 13 Jbeta primers were used. Generated by immunoSEQ multiplex PCR, the TCRdb table keeps only in-frame clones and is missing some. Among 80,000 or so clones listed, around 67% were seen once. The sequenced sample consisted of PBMCs. The receptors stem from a woman between 50 and 59 years old in good health and CMV-seropositive.

The chain carries TRBV10-3 and TRBJ1-6, with 11 bases fitting TRBD1. CDR3 length: 13 amino acids. Losses at the gene ends were 6 bases for V and 10 bases for J; bases not matched to a gene: 2. The V gene's germline CDR1 is ENHRY and CDR2 SYGVKD. The CDR3 sequence: CAIRGQGGSPLHF. CDR3 nucleotide sequence: TGTGCCATCAGGGGACAGGGGGGGTCACCCCTCCACTTT.

This clone was recorded once. The chain carries TRBV9 and TRBJ1-1; D ambiguous. CDR3 length equals 14 residues. V lost 0 bases and J lost 3, with 9 bases in between. CDR1 SGDLS and CDR2 YYNGEE come from the germline V gene. CDR3 region: CASSVEDSDTEAFF. DNA of the CDR3: TGTGCCAGCAGCGTAGAGGACTCGGACACTGAAGCTTTCTTT.

This clone came up once. The chain joins TRBV7-2 to TRBJ2-3; the D gene is possibly TRBD1 (5 bases). Germline CDR1 and CDR2: SGHTA and FQGNSA. V gave up 5 bases and J gave up 2 bases, with 8 bases separating them. The CDR3 runs 13 residues. The DNA for the CDR3 is TGTGCCAGCAGCATCGGACACACAGATACGCAGTATTTT. This translates into CASSIGHTDTQYF.

CDR3 sequence reads: CASSLAGPTWWQETQYF. In DNA, the CDR3 is TGTGCCAGCAGCCTGGCGGGGCCCACGTGGTGGCAAGAGACCCAGTACTTC. The V call is TRBV7-9, the J call TRBJ2-5, with a weak D call TRBD2 (6 bases). This CDR3 comprises 17 residues. The ends were cut back, 5 bases at V and 2 bases at J, with 21 bases in the middle. Germline CDR1 reads SEHNR; CDR2 reads FQNEAQ (reference sequence). The full variable domain, rest sourced from reference TRBV7-9 and TRBJ2-5, is DTGVSQNPRHKITKRGQNVTFRCDPISEHNRLYWYRQTLGQGPEFLTYFQNEAQLEKSRLLSDRFSAERPKGSFSTLEIQRTEQGDSAMYLCASSLAGPTWWQETQYFGPGTRLLVL.

The chain joins TRBV9 to TRBJ2-2; D may be TRBD2 (7 bases). CDR1 is SGDLS, CDR2 YYNGEE, per germline. The CDR3 extends over 16 amino acids. Trimming took 3 bases from V and 4 from J, leaving 16 bases between them. This CDR3 reads CASSEWGRGGTGELFF. The CDR3 DNA follows: TGTGCCAGCAGCGAATGGGGGCGCGGGGGCACCGGGGAGCTGTTTTTT.

The J gene is TRBJ2-7, the V gene TRBV7-6; D uncertain. Germline assignment: CDR1 SGHVS and CDR2 FNYEAQ. The CDR3 has 15 amino acids. Trimming cost V 5 bases and J 2 bases, with 16 bases left between them. The CDR3 DNA follows: TGTGCCAGCAGCCCACGCCCTGCAGGCCCCTACGAGCAGTACGTC. Amino acids: CASSPRPAGPYEQYV.

The chain has TRBV9 and TRBJ2-5; TRBD1 aligns across 10 bases. The DNA end favors TRBJ2-7, so the J call may be wrong. CDR3 length: 14 residues. Germline CDR1 is SGDLS and CDR2 is YYNGEE. CDR3 region: CASSGGQGIYEQYF. For the CDR3, the DNA is TGTGCCAGCAGCGGGGGACAGGGGATCTACGAGCAGTACTTC.

The chain recombines TRBV19 with TRBJ2-7; 11 bases fit TRBD1. Germline V CDR1 and CDR2: LNHDA, SQIVND (reference sequence). The CDR3 is 15 residues long. V gave up 7 bases and J gave up 3 bases; unmatched junction bases: 8. The CDR3: CASTPRGTGGYEQYF. The CDR3 region has the DNA TGTGCCAGTACCCCTCGCGGGACAGGGGGCTACGAGCAGTACTTC.

This chain connects TRBV11-2 to TRBJ2-7; 9 nucleotides line up with TRBD2. The V and J ends lost 5 bases and 4 bases, in that order; junction bases with no gene match: 6. CDR1 and CDR2 from the germline V gene are SGHAT and FQNNGV. The CDR3 sequence is 14 residues long. CDR3 bases: TGTGCCAGCAGCCATAGCGGGGGTAGGTACGAGCAGTACGTC. As protein: CASSHSGGRYEQYV.

The chain links TRBV2 to TRBJ2-6; D is unresolved. The germline V and J ends were trimmed by 1 base and 0 bases, with 13 bases remaining between them. The CDR3 has 18 amino acids. Germline values: CDR1 SNHLY, CDR2 FYNNEI. DNA of the CDR3: TGTGCCAGCAGTGAAGGGGCAGCCACCTACTCTGGGGCCAACGTCCTGACTTTC. Its protein is CASSEGAATYSGANVLTF.

V gene TRBV11-2 combines with J gene TRBJ1-4; D perhaps matches TRBD1 (6 bases). The CDR3 consists of 15 residues. Germline V lookup: CDR1 SGHAT, CDR2 FQNNGV. The V end lost 1 base, the J end lost 8 bases, and 14 bases lay between the germline ends. The CDR3 protein is CASSLAIQGREKLFF. In DNA, the CDR3 is TGTGCCAGCAGCTTAGCCATACAGGGTCGCGAAAAACTGTTTTTT.

V and J are TRBV11-2 and TRBJ1-4, with D unclear. Per the germline V gene, CDR1 is SGHAT and CDR2 is FQNNGV. V dropped 5 bases and J dropped 5 bases, with 18 bases sitting between them. CDR3 size: 16 residues. The CDR3 coding sequence is TGTGCCAGCAGCCCGTTAAGCCAGGATCCGAATGAAAAACTGTTTTTT. This codes for CASSPLSQDPNEKLFF.

This sequence joins TRBV11-2 and TRBJ1-1, with TRBD1 matching 8 bases. The V gene's germline CDR1 is SGHAT and CDR2 FQNNGV. CDR3 size: 16 residues. With 3 bases clipped from V and 0 bases from J, the junction kept 6 bases outside the gene matches. The CDR3 protein is CASSFQGAALNTEAFF. The CDR3 DNA sequence: TGTGCCAGCAGCTTTCAGGGGGCCGCGTTGAACACTGAAGCTTTCTTT.

This rearrangement joins TRBV4-1 to TRBJ2-1; TRBD1 matches 11 bases. The CDR3 totals 17 residues. The germline CDR1 and CDR2 sequences are MGHRA and YSYEKL. V lost 2 bases, J lost 3 bases, and 6 bases stayed unmatched. The CDR3 DNA sequence: TGCGCCAGCAGCCAAATAAGTGGGACAGGGGGCTACAATGAGCAGTTCTTC. It codes for CASSQISGTGGYNEQFF.

The chain carries TRBV25-1 and TRBJ2-1; 15 nucleotides line up with TRBD2. This CDR3 region has 18 residues. Trimming cost V 10 bases and J 8 bases; bases outside gene matches: 18. Germline V gives CDR1 MGHDK, CDR2 SYGVNS. The DNA for the CDR3 is TGTGCCACCGATCCCTCCGGGACTAGCGGGGGGCAAAAGGATGAGCAGTTCTTC. This codes for CATDPSGTSGGQKDEQFF.

The chain employs TRBV11-2 and TRBJ1-3; tentative D call: TRBD1 (6 bases). This CDR3 is 14 amino acids long. Trimming removed 5 bases from V and 2 bases from J, with 10 bases in between. Germline lookup yields CDR1 SGHAT and CDR2 FQNNGV. DNA for the CDR3: TGTGCCAGCAGCCCACAGGGCGCTGGAAACACCATATATTTT. Protein: CASSPQGAGNTIYF.

The chain's CDR3 is CASSRGLNEKLFF. In DNA, the CDR3 is TGCGCCAGCAGCCGGGGTCTCAATGAAAAACTGTTTTTT. The chain joins TRBV5-1 to TRBJ1-4; unclear D gene. V lost 4 bases and J 5 bases, leaving 9 bases between the germline ends. This CDR3 has 13 residues. Germline CDR1 and CDR2: SGHRS and YFSETQ.

The rearrangement links TRBV5-1 to TRBJ2-3; 10 bases agree with TRBD2. Germline CDR1 SGHRS, CDR2 YFSETQ. This CDR3 is built from 16 residues. The V segment lost 6 bases and the J segment 0 bases; nucleotides outside the gene matches: 7. The CDR3 loop reads CASTPTSGYSTDTQYF. In DNA, the CDR3 is TGCGCCAGCACCCCGACTAGCGGGTATAGCACAGATACGCAGTATTTT.

This clone was detected only a few times. The chain joins TRBV19 to TRBJ2-1, with a possible D match to TRBD2 (5 bases). The CDR3 is 15 residues long. CDR1 is LNHDA, CDR2 SQIVND, per germline (reference sequence). Deletions cut 10 bases from V and 2 bases from J, with 18 bases between. The CDR3, as DNA: TGTGCCACCGGGGATTCCACCCTACCCTACAATGAGCAGTTCTTC. Its translation is CATGDSTLPYNEQFF.

The chain employs TRBV30 and TRBJ2-7; D unresolved. V lost 0 bases, J lost 12 bases, and 12 bases lay in between. Germline V gene data show CDR1 as GTSNPN and CDR2 as SVGIG (reference sequence). The CDR3 has 11 residues. The CDR3 nucleotides are TGTGCCTGGAGTGTACTTAAGACTCTGTACGTC. Protein product: CAWSVLKTLYV.

This clone turned up a few times. The V and J genes are TRBV2 and TRBJ2-3, with D perhaps TRBD1 (5 bases). CDR1 SNHLY and CDR2 FYNNEI come from the germline V gene. The CDR3 length is 13 residues. V was trimmed by 3 bases and J by 6 bases, leaving 10 bases between them. Written as DNA, the CDR3 is TGTGCCAGCAGTGAGGGCCAGGGCGATACGCAGTATTTT. Its protein is CASSEGQGDTQYF.

The chain is built from TRBV5-1 and TRBJ2-1; possibly TRBD1 for D (6 bases). The CDR3 extends over 15 amino acids. V was shortened by 2 bases and J by 12 bases, with 21 bases between the two germline ends. Germline V gene lookup returns CDR1 SGHRS and CDR2 YFSETQ. This CDR3 is CASSLQGRLGGGQFF. The CDR3, as DNA: TGCGCCAGCAGCTTACAGGGTCGGCTGGGTGGGGGGCAGTTCTTC.

The chain joins TRBV6-1 to TRBJ2-1, with TRBD2 as a possible D gene (5 bases). From germline, CDR1 is MNHNS and CDR2 SASEGT. The CDR3 runs to 14 residues. V lost 1 base and J lost 9, with 13 bases in between. This chain's CDR3 is CASSEGGLGREQFF. CDR3 nucleotides: TGTGCCAGCAGTGAAGGAGGACTTGGCCGTGAGCAGTTCTTC.

V and J are TRBV11-2 and TRBJ1-3; 8 bases agree with TRBD1. The CDR3 has 16 amino acids. Germline V gene lookup returns CDR1 SGHAT and CDR2 FQNNGV. V shed 6 bases, J shed 0 bases, and the junction held 7 bases outside the gene matches. CDR3 DNA sequence: TGTGCCAGCAGACCAGGGGGCCCCTTCTCTGGAAACACCATATATTTT. Encoded protein: CASRPGGPFSGNTIYF.

The V call is TRBV5-1, the J call TRBJ2-2, with 8 positions matching TRBD1. Germline assignment: CDR1 SGHRS and CDR2 YFSETQ. V lost 0 bases and J lost 4; bases outside the gene matches: 5. The CDR3 length is 16 residues. CDR3 DNA: TGCGCCAGCAGCTTGGAGGCAGGGGGCATCACCGGGGAGCTGTTTTTT. It yields the protein CASSLEAGGITGELFF. Full variable domain (outside the CDR3, taken from reference TRBV5-1 and TRBJ2-2): KAGVTQTPRYLIKTRGQQVTLSCSPISGHRSVSWYQQTPGQGLQFLFEYFSETQRNKGNFPGRFSGRQFSNSRSEMNVSTLELGDSALYLCASSLEAGGITGELFFGEGSRLTVL.

About this clone: The junction differs from germline at one of its ends, possibly a read error. The chain combines TRBV7-9 with TRBJ2-3; TRBD2 matches 8 bases. Germline V lookup: CDR1 SEHNR, CDR2 FQNEAQ (reference sequence). The CDR3 is made up of 17 amino acids. The CDR3 loop is CASSYAGAGDPTYTQYF. The CDR3 bases are TGTGCCAGCAGCTACGCCGGAGCGGGGGACCCCACATATACGCAGTATTTT. The full variable domain, with the rest looked up from reference TRBV7-9 and TRBJ2-3, is DTGVSQNPRHKITKRGQNVTFRCDPISEHNRLYWYRQTLGQGPEFLTYFQNEAQLEKSRLLSDRFSAERPKGSFSTLEIQRTEQGDSAMYLCASSYAGAGDPTYTQYFGPGTRLTVL.

This chain joins TRBV4-1 and TRBJ1-4, with unresolved D. The CDR3 is made up of 14 amino acids. Germline V gives CDR1 MGHRA, CDR2 YSYEKL. Trimming took off 3 bases at V and 4 bases at J, with 9 bases between the two ends. CDR3 in amino acids: CASSHPGFNEKLFF. DNA for the CDR3: TGCGCCAGCAGCCACCCGGGTTTTAATGAAAAACTGTTTTTT.

The CDR3 reads CASSADPGETQYF. The CDR3 DNA follows: TGTGCCAGCAGCGCGGACCCGGGGGAGACCCAGTACTTC. This rearrangement joins TRBV14 to TRBJ2-5, with D perhaps matching TRBD2 (5 bases). With 5 bases removed from V and 5 bases from J, the gap between germline ends came to 12 bases. The V gene's germline CDR1 is SGHDN and CDR2 FVKESK. The CDR3 length is 13 residues.

This chain uses TRBV10-1 with TRBJ2-3; TRBD1 matches 7 bases. CDR3 length: 16 amino acids. V shed 7 bases, J shed 6 bases, and the junction held 16 bases outside the gene matches. Germline CDR1 and CDR2: WNHNN and SYGVQD (reference sequence). The DNA of the CDR3 is TGCGCCAGCACCCGAGGGGGACAGAGGACATCGGATACGCAGTATTTT. Encoded protein: CASTRGGQRTSDTQYF.

This clone was observed a handful of times. This sequence joins TRBV2 and TRBJ2-7; D ambiguous. V gave up 2 bases and J gave up 3 bases, with 11 bases separating them. The CDR3 is 14 residues long. Germline V CDR1 and CDR2: SNHLY, FYNNEI. CDR3: CASSEMVRLYEQYF. CDR3 sequence (DNA): TGTGCCAGCAGTGAAATGGTAAGACTCTACGAGCAGTACTTC. Full variable domain (remainder filled in from reference TRBV2 and TRBJ2-7): EPEVTQTPSHQVTQMGQEVILRCVPISNHLYFYWYRQILGQKVEFLVSFYNNEISEKSEIFDDQFSVERPDGSNFTLKIRSTKLEDSAMYFCASSEMVRLYEQYFGPGTRLTVT.

The rearrangement uses TRBV5-1 and TRBJ1-1; maybe TRBD1 (6 bases). This CDR3 has 16 residues. Germline V gene data show CDR1 as SGHRS and CDR2 as YFSETQ. Trimming took off 0 bases at V and 1 base at J, with 13 bases between the two ends. CDR3: CASSLARGRKNTEAFF. Written as DNA, the CDR3 is TGCGCCAGCAGCTTGGCCAGGGGCAGGAAGAACACTGAAGCTTTCTTT.